This T cell receptor (beta chain) was captured by sequencing in a study of blood T cell repertoires in COVID-19. Libraries were prepared by immunoSEQ multiplex PCR; TCRdb keeps only in-frame clonotypes and omits some of them. The sample has tens of thousands of clones; 55% to 70% are singletons. Germline V CDR1 and CDR2: LNHDA, SQIVND (reference sequence). This CDR3 region has 15 residues. The V segment lost 7 bases and the J segment 2 bases; nucleotides outside the gene matches: 8. The sequenced sample was peripheral blood. The chain joins TRBV19 to TRBJ2-7, with 10 bases lining up with TRBD2. This TCR was sampled from a woman aged 70 to 79 with acute or convalescent COVID-19. Written as DNA, the CDR3 is TGTGCCAGTAAACGTTCTAGCGGGAGCCCCTACGAGCAGTACTTC. Its protein product is CASKRSSGSPYEQYF.